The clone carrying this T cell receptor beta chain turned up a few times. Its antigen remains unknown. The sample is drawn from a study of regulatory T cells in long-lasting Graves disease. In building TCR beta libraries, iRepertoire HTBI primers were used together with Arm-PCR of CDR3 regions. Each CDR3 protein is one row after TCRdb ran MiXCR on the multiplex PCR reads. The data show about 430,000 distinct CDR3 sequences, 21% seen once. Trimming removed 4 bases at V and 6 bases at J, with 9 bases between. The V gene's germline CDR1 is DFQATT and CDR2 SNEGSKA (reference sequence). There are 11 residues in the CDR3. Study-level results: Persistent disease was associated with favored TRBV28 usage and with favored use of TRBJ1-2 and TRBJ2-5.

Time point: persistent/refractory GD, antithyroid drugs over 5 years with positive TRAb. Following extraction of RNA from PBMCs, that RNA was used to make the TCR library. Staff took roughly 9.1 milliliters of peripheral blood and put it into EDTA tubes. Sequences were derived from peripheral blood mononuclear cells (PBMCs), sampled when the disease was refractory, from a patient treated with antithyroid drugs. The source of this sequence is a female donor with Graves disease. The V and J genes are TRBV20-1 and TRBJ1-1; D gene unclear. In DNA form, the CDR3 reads TGCAGTGCTATCAGTGTGCCTGAAGCTTTCTTT. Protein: CSAISVPEAFF.